The 15 T cell receptor beta chains in this list originate from one sample, sequenced in a study of T-cell memory formation after mild COVID-19. TCRdb called the 5' RACE reads again in MiXCR, with one record for every CDR3 protein. The sample holds 350,000 to 500,000 distinct CDR3 sequences, around 17% seen once. Material for sequencing was PBMCs or a T cell subset sorted from them (not recorded which). The source is a man between 18 and 35 years old who had mild COVID-19 (a few samples of this study predate the infection). Cell type and time point are not known.

The V gene is TRBV5-1, the J gene TRBJ2-7; the D gene is possibly TRBD2 (5 bases). V dropped 4 bases and J dropped 3 bases, with 17 bases sitting between them. The CDR3 length is 15 residues. Germline V gene data show CDR1 as SGHRS and CDR2 as YFSETQ. In nucleotides, the CDR3 is TGCGCCAGCAGCCTACTCGCCGGACTCGACTACGAGCAGTACTTC. As protein: CASSLLAGLDYEQYF.

The chain joins TRBV4-3 to TRBJ1-6; TRBD1 matches 10 bases. The CDR3 has 15 amino acids. CDR1 and CDR2 from the germline V gene are LGHNA and YSLEER. Trimming removed 2 bases from V and 14 bases from J; junction bases left unmatched: 9. This chain's CDR3 is CASSQSGTGVRALHF. The DNA of the CDR3 is TGCGCCAGCAGCCAATCCGGGACAGGGGTGAGGGCCCTCCACTTT.

This chain uses TRBV3-1 with TRBJ1-5; no reliable D call. The germline CDR1 and CDR2 sequences are LGHDT and YNNKEL (reference sequence). This CDR3 is 13 amino acids long. Trimming removed 4 bases at V and 4 bases at J, with 8 bases between. In DNA, the CDR3 is TGTGCCAGCAGCCCTAGACCGAATCAGCCCCAGCATTTT. This codes for CASSPRPNQPQHF.

The chain joins TRBV5-5 to TRBJ2-7, with unresolved D. Trimming removed 5 bases from V and 0 bases from J, with 15 bases in between. CDR3 length: 15 amino acids. Looked up from germline, CDR1 is SGHKS and CDR2 is YYEKEE (reference sequence). For the CDR3, the DNA is TGTGCCAGCAGAGTTGAAGGAAGTAGCTCCTACGAGCAGTACTTC. Translated, it gives CASRVEGSSSYEQYF.

Remarks on this clonotype: This may stem from a read error, because a much larger clone lies one nucleotide away. The rearrangement links TRBV12-5 to TRBJ2-2, with D possibly being TRBD2 (6 bases). The CDR3 is 16 amino acids. Per the germline V gene, CDR1 is LGHNT and CDR2 is FRNRAP. CDR3 DNA: TGTGCTAGTGGTTTCGAGCTAGCGCTGAACACCGGGGAGCCGTTTTTT. It yields the protein CASGFELALNTGEPFF. Drawing the rest from reference TRBV12-5 and TRBJ2-2, the complete variable domain is DARVTQTPRHKVTEMGQEVTMRCQPILGHNTVFWYRQTMMQGLELLAYFRNRAPLDDSGMPKDRFSAEMPDATLATLKIQPSEPRDSAVYFCASGFELALNTGEPFFGEGSRLTVL.

The rearrangement joins TRBV12-3 or TRBV12-4 to TRBJ2-1; D possibly matches TRBD1 or TRBD2 (5 bases each). V lost 6 bases, J lost 0 bases, and 12 bases lay in between. The CDR3 has 15 amino acids. The CDR3 reads CASSLGDHSYNEQFF. The CDR3 DNA is TGTGCCAGCAGCCTGGGGGACCACTCCTACAATGAGCAGTTCTTC.

This clonotype was seen a few times. The J gene is TRBJ1-4, the V gene TRBV10-3, with no clear D. Germline assignment: CDR1 ENHRY and CDR2 SYGVKD. Trimming took off 3 bases at V and 6 bases at J, with 17 bases between the two ends. The CDR3 contains 16 residues. This CDR3 reads CAISEVAARRDEKLFF. CDR3 in DNA: TGTGCCATCAGTGAAGTCGCCGCGAGGAGGGATGAAAAACTGTTTTTT.

Only a few counts were recorded for this clonotype. The V gene is TRBV12-3 or TRBV12-4, the J gene TRBJ2-1; D might be TRBD2 (5 bases). The CDR3 runs to 12 residues. V lost 3 bases and J 8 bases, leaving 8 bases between the germline ends. The CDR3 protein is CASSFVRDEQFF. The CDR3 DNA is TGTGCCAGCAGTTTTGTGCGGGATGAGCAGTTCTTC.

The sample holds a few counts of this clonotype. V usage is TRBV7-9 and J usage is TRBJ1-4; unclear D gene. Germline V gene lookup returns CDR1 SEHNR and CDR2 FQNEAQ (reference sequence). Between the trimmed V and J ends, which lost 2 bases and 3 bases, there was a span of 16 bases. The CDR3 totals 17 residues. The CDR3 nucleotides read TGTGCCAGCAGCTTACTCGTCGAGGCAACGGCTAATGAAAAACTGTTTTTT. Translated: CASSLLVEATANEKLFF.

This clonotype was seen repeatedly, ten times or more. The chain joins TRBV12-3 or TRBV12-4 to TRBJ2-5, with D perhaps TRBD2 (5 bases). V was cut by 5 bases and J by 10 bases, with 20 bases left in between. CDR3 length equals 14 residues. The CDR3 region is CASSLRLVNEGQYF. The DNA for the CDR3 is TGTGCCAGCAGTCTCCGGCTGGTGAACGAGGGCCAGTACTTC.

This clonotype was detected many times. The chain joins TRBV5-4 to TRBJ2-5, with D uncertain. Germline V CDR1 and CDR2: SGHNT, YYREEE (reference sequence). The CDR3 runs 13 residues. V was shortened by 0 bases and J by 4 bases, with 7 bases between the two germline ends. The CDR3 sequence: CASSLAGLETQYF. Written as DNA, the CDR3 is TGTGCCAGCAGCTTGGCTGGGTTAGAGACCCAGTACTTC.

This clonotype was seen a handful of times. V is TRBV7-2 and J is TRBJ2-3, with 9 bases fitting TRBD2. V dropped 5 bases and J dropped 4; count of bases not matched to a gene: 10. This CDR3 is 16 amino acids long. The germline gives CDR1 SGHTA, CDR2 FQGNSA. The CDR3 sequence is CASSLTSGALPDTQYF. The CDR3 DNA reads TGTGCCAGCAGCCTGACTAGCGGCGCTTTACCAGATACGCAGTATTTT.

Only a few counts were recorded for this clonotype. J is TRBJ2-5 and V is TRBV24-1, with a tentative D call TRBD1 (5 bases). The CDR3 has 17 residues. Per germline, CDR1 KGHDR and CDR2 SFDVKD. V was clipped by 0 bases and J by 2 bases, with 15 bases between them. CDR3 DNA: TGTGCCACCAGTGATTTGCGGCAGGGCGATGCACAAGAGACCCAGTACTTC. It is translated as CATSDLRQGDAQETQYF.

This clonotype has just a few counts. The CDR3 here is CASSRQGSDGYTF. The CDR3 region has the DNA TGTGCCAGCAGCAGACAGGGATCGGATGGCTACACCTTC. The rearrangement joins TRBV7-8 to TRBJ1-2; 7 nucleotides align to TRBD1. CDR1 and CDR2 from the germline V gene are SGHVS and FQNEAQ. V lost 5 bases to trimming and J lost 6 bases; unmatched junction nucleotides: 6. The CDR3 consists of 13 residues.

The V gene is TRBV12-3 or TRBV12-4, the J gene TRBJ2-1; either TRBD1 or TRBD2 may fit D (5 bases each). Trimming stripped 3 bases from V and 5 bases from J, with 11 bases between. The CDR3 totals 14 residues. The CDR3 protein is CASSFWDENNEQFF. As DNA, the CDR3 is TGTGCCAGCAGTTTTTGGGACGAAAACAATGAGCAGTTCTTC.